The clone carrying this T cell receptor (beta chain) came up many times. As yet, its antigen is unknown. In building TCR beta libraries, iRepertoire HTBI primers were used together with Arm-PCR of CDR3 regions. In TCRdb, the multiplex PCR reads were re-called with MiXCR into one record per CDR3 protein. The table shows hundreds of thousands of distinct CDR3 sequences, with roughly 20% occurring only once. Specified time point: persistent/refractory GD, antithyroid drugs over 5 years with positive TRAb. Making the TCR library involved RNA that had been extracted from PBMCs. This sample was included in a study of regulatory T cells in long-lasting Graves disease. Whole-study findings and limits: Persistent disease exhibited a predilection for TRBV28, TRBJ1-2 and TRBJ2-5. Results may be inaccurate due to the small sample size.

Germline-derived CDR1 and CDR2 are MNHNS and SASEGT. The CDR3 extends over 10 amino acids. V lost 9 bases to trimming and J lost 6 bases, with 9 bases between them. The chain joins TRBV6-1 to TRBJ2-7; D unresolved. The sequence was obtained from a female donor with Graves disease. The sample was peripheral blood mononuclear cells (PBMCs), taken when the disease was refractory, from a patient treated with antithyroid drugs. CDR3 loop: CASFAGEQYF. The CDR3 DNA is TGTGCCAGTTTCGCCGGCGAGCAGTACTTC.